The T cell receptor (beta chain) under discussion was sequenced for a study of spatial heterogeneity in lung cancer. Whole-study context: From matched bulk RNA-seq came a T cell module score, which showed a strong correlation with TCR transcript counts in tumor regions.

Findings and caveats of the study: Intratumoral expanded alpha and beta TCR counts were found to track tumor mutation counts.

TCRdb reprocessed the 5' RACE reads via MiXCR and lists one record per CDR3 protein. The profile shows 18,000 or so distinct CDR3 sequences, 6.5% of them singletons. The germline V gene has CDR1 LNHDA and CDR2 SQIVND (reference sequence). The CDR3 loop spans 13 amino acids. V lost 4 bases, J lost 6 bases, and 11 bases lay in between. Described time point: sample taken at primary tumor resection. This clonotype was detected ten times or more. Its antigen remains unknown. The sample was lung tumor tissue, taken at surgery. The rearrangement uses TRBV19 and TRBJ2-3, with D uncertain. The TCR originated in a female donor with early-stage non-small cell lung cancer. Written as DNA, the CDR3 is TGTGCCAGTAGTAAGGACCATCATGATACGCAGTATTTT. This translates into CASSKDHHDTQYF.